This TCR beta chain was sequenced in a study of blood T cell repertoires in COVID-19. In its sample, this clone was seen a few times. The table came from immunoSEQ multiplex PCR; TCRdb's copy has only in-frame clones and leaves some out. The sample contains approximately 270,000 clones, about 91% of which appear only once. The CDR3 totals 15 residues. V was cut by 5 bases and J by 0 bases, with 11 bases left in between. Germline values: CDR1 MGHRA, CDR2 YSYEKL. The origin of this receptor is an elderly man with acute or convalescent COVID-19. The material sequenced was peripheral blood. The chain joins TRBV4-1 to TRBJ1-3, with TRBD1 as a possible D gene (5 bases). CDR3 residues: CASSMGLSSGNTIYF. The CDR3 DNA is TGCGCCAGCAGCATGGGACTGTCCTCTGGAAACACCATATATTTT.